This paragraph covers one TCR beta chain sequence. What it binds is unknown. The sample originates from a study of T cell responses to AZD1222 COVID-19 vaccine. Study results and caveats: CD4 TCRs covered the whole spike, strongest at regions 160-218 and 743-854. Clonal diversity was possibly underestimated, and white British individuals and females predominated among donors.

Method: immunoSEQ multiplex PCR; TCRdb's copy keeps in-frame clones and lacks some. The sample contains some 60,000 clones, 86% of which appear only once. This CDR3 is built from 15 residues. V gave up 7 bases and J gave up 0 bases, with 16 bases separating them. Germline assignment: CDR1 SNHLY and CDR2 FYNNEI. Analyses pooled second doses at about 4 or about 12 weeks. The sequence was collected from an adult who received the AZD1222 COVID-19 vaccine. J is TRBJ2-7 and V is TRBV2; perhaps TRBD1 as D (6 bases). Sequences were derived from peripheral blood, sampled 28 days after the second AZD1222 dose. CDR3 sequence reads: CASTPRQVISYEQYF. CDR3 in DNA: TGTGCCAGCACCCCCAGACAGGTCATCTCCTACGAGCAGTACTTC.